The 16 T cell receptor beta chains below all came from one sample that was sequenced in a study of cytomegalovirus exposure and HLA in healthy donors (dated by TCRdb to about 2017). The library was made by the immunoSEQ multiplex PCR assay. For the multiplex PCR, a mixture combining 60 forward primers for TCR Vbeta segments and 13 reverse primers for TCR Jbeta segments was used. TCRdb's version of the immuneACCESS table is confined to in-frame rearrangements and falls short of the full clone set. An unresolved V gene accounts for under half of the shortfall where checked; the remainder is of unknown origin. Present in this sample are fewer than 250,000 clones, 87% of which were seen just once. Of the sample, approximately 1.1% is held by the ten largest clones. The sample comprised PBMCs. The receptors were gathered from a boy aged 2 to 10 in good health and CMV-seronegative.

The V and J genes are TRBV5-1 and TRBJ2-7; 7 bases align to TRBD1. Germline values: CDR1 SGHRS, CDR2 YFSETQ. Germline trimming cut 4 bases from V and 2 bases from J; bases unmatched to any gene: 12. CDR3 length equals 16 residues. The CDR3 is CASSGWDSRKTYEQYF. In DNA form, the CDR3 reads TGCGCCAGCAGCGGGTGGGACAGTCGAAAAACCTACGAGCAGTACTTC.

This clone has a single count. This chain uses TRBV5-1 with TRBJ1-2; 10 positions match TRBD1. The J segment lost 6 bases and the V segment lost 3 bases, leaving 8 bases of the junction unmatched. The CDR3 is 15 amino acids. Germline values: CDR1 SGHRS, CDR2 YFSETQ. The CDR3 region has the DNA TGCGCCAGCAGCTGGTGGACTGACAGGGGGCATGGCTACACCTTC. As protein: CASSWWTDRGHGYTF.

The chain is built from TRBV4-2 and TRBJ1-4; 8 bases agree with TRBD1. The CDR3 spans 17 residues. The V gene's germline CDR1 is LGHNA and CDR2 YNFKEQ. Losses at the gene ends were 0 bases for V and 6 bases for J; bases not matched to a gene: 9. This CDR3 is CASSQDGLQGAYEKLFF. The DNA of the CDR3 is TGTGCCAGCAGCCAAGATGGTCTTCAGGGGGCCTATGAAAAACTGTTTTTT.

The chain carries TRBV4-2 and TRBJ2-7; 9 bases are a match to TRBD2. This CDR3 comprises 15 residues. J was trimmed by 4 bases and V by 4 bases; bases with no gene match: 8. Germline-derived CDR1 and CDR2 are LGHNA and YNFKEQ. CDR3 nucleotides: TGTGCCAGCAGCCGGGATAGCGGGAGCAGTTACGAGCAGTACTTC. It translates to CASSRDSGSSYEQYF.

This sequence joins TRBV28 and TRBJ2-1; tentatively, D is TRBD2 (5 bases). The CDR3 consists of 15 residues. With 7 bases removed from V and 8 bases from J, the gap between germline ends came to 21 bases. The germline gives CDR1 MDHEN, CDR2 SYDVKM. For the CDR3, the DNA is TGTGCCAGCAACCTAAGCTACCAATCGGAGGATGAGCAGTTCTTC. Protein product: CASNLSYQSEDEQFF.

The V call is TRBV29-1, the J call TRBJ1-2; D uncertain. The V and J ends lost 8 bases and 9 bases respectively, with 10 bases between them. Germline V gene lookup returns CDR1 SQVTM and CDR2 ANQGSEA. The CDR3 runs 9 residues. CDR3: CSPRCSYTF. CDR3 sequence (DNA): TGCAGCCCCCGGTGTAGCTACACCTTC.

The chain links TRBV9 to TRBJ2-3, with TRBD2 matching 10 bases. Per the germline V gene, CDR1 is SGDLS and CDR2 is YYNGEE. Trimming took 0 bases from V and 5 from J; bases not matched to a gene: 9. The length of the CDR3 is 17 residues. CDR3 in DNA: TGTGCCAGCAGCGTAGAAGGAGCGGGGGGGCCGGTAGATACGCAGTATTTT. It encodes CASSVEGAGGPVDTQYF.

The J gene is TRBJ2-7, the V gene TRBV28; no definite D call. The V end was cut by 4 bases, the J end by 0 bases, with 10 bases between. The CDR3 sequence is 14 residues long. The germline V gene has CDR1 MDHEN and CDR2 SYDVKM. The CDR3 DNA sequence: TGTGCCAGCAGTTCCCCCGGGTACTCCTACGAGCAGTACTTC. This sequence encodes CASSSPGYSYEQYF.

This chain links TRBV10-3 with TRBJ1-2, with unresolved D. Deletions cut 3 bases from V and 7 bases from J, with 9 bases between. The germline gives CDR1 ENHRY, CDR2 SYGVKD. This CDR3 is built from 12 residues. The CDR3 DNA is TGTGCCATCAGTGAATACGGAGCTGGCTACACCTTC. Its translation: CAISEYGAGYTF.

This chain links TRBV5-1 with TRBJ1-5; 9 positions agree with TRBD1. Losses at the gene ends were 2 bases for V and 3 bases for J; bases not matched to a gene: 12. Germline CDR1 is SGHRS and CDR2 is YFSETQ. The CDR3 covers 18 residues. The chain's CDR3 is CASSLGVGQGGNNQPQHF. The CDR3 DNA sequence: TGCGCCAGCAGCTTAGGAGTGGGACAGGGCGGTAACAATCAGCCCCAGCATTTT.

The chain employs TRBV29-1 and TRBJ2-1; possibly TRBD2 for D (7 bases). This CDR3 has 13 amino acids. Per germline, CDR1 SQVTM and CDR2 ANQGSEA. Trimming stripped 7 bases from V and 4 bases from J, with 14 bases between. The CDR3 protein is CSARGPTYNEQFF. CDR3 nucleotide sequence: TGCAGCGCGCGGGGGCCCACATACAATGAGCAGTTCTTC.

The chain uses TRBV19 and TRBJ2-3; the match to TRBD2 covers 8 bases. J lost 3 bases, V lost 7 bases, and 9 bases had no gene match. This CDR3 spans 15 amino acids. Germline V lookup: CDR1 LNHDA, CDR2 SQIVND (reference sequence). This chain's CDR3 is CASIGLASGTDTQYF. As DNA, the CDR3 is TGTGCCAGTATTGGTCTCGCTAGCGGGACAGATACGCAGTATTTT. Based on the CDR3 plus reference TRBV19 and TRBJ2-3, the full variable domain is DGGITQSPKYLFRKEGQNVTLSCEQNLNHDAMYWYRQDPGQGLRLIYYSQIVNDFQKGDIAEGYSVSREKKESFPLTVTSAQKNPTAFYLCASIGLASGTDTQYFGPGTRLTVL.

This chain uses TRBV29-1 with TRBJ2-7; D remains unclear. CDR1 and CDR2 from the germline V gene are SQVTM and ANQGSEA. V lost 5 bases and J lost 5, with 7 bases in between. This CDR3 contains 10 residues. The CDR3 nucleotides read TGCAGCGTTATACTTGACGAGCAGTACTTC. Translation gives CSVILDEQYF.

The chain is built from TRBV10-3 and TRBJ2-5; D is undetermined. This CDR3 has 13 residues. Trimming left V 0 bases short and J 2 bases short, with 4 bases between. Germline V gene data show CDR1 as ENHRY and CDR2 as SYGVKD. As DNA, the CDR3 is TGTGCCATCAGTGAGTCGAGACAAGAGACCCAGTACTTC. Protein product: CAISESRQETQYF.

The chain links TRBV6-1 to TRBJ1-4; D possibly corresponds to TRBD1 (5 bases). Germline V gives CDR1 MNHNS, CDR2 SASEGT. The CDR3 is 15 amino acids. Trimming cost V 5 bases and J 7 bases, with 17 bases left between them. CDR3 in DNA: TGTGCCAGCAGTCTAACCCTTGGGGGGGGTGAAAAACTGTTTTTT. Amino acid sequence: CASSLTLGGGEKLFF.

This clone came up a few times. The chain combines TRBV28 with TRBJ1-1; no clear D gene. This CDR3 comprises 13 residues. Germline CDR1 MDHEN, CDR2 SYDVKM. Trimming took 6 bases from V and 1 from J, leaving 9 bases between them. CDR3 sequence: CASREARNTEAFF. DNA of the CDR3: TGTGCCAGCAGGGAGGCCAGGAACACTGAAGCTTTCTTT.